This T cell receptor (beta chain) appears in the sequencing data of a study of blood T cell repertoires in COVID-19. The V and J ends lost 5 bases and 2 bases respectively, with 16 bases between them. CDR3 length: 16 residues. In germline, CDR1 is SGHTA, CDR2 FQGTGA. Authors' processing steps: Quantification of nucleated cells was approximated via reference gene primer amplification. Sequencing used immunoSEQ multiplex PCR; TCRdb keeps in-frame clones, though not all of them. V and J calls plus clone size are reproduced from that table; the DNA served to infer D and trimming. The table records about 160,000 clones, roughly four fifths of them present only once.

The clonotype was recovered from a human donor in a cohort sampled during active COVID-19. The chain carries TRBV7-3 and TRBJ1-3, with a weak D call TRBD1 (6 bases). Sequenced sample: peripheral blood. The CDR3 DNA sequence: TGTGCCAGCAGCCCGACAGGTCCCTCTGCTGGAAACACCATATATTTT. Translated: CASSPTGPSAGNTIYF.